The next 5 T cell receptor beta chains were all read from a single sample in a study of T cell responses to AZD1222 COVID-19 vaccine (dated by TCRdb to 2020 to 2022). The library was made by the immunoSEQ multiplex PCR assay. Sourced from immuneACCESS, this table was stored by TCRdb with only in-frame sequences that have V and J called. A share of the clones is absent; for the studies checked, an unresolved V gene accounts for under half, and the remainder has no known explanation. The sample yields about 150,000 clones; 88% were counted once. Less than 3.5% of the sample belongs to the ten largest clones. Interpreted using the paper, the time point label stands for: baseline before first vaccination. This specimen consisted of peripheral blood, obtained on day 0 of AZD1222 vaccination. The source is an adult in good health.

The chain uses TRBV5-6 and TRBJ2-7; D gene unclear. The CDR3 contains 14 residues. Trimming took off 0 bases at V and 5 bases at J, with 12 bases between the two ends. CDR1 is SGHDT, CDR2 YYEEEE, per germline. CDR3 bases: TGTGCCAGCAGCTTGGGGGAAGCCGGCCACGAGCAGTACTTC. Its translation is CASSLGEAGHEQYF.

J is TRBJ1-5 and V is TRBV12-5, with a weak D call TRBD1 (6 bases). V lost 6 bases and J 4 bases, leaving 13 bases between the germline ends. Germline V gene data show CDR1 as LGHNT and CDR2 as FRNRAP. The CDR3 runs 14 residues. Here the CDR3 reads CASGRVDRNQPQHF. The CDR3 DNA reads as TGTGCTAGTGGCCGCGTGGACAGAAATCAGCCCCAGCATTTT.

The chain recombines TRBV19 with TRBJ1-2; D gene uncertain. The V gene's germline CDR1 is LNHDA and CDR2 SQIVND (reference sequence). The CDR3 has 13 residues. Trimming left V 0 bases short and J 3 bases short, with 5 bases between. The CDR3 here is CASSIEQYYGYTF. CDR3 DNA sequence: TGTGCCAGTAGTATAGAACAGTACTATGGCTACACCTTC.

The genes are TRBV6-5 and TRBJ2-7; maybe TRBD1 (6 bases). The CDR3 runs to 13 residues. V lost 6 bases and J lost 6, with 15 bases in between. Germline V gives CDR1 MNHEY, CDR2 SVGAGI. The CDR3 coding sequence is TGTGCCAGCAGAGACATACAGGGCGTCGAGCAGTACTTC. This codes for CASRDIQGVEQYF.

J is TRBJ1-1 and V is TRBV6-5; D perhaps matches TRBD1 (6 bases). Germline V gene lookup returns CDR1 MNHEY and CDR2 SVGAGI. The CDR3 extends over 12 amino acids. V lost 10 bases, J lost 6 bases, and 15 bases lay in between. Here the CDR3 DNA reads TGTGCCACCCGGGGGGACATCGCTGAAGCTTTCTTT. Protein product: CATRGDIAEAFF.